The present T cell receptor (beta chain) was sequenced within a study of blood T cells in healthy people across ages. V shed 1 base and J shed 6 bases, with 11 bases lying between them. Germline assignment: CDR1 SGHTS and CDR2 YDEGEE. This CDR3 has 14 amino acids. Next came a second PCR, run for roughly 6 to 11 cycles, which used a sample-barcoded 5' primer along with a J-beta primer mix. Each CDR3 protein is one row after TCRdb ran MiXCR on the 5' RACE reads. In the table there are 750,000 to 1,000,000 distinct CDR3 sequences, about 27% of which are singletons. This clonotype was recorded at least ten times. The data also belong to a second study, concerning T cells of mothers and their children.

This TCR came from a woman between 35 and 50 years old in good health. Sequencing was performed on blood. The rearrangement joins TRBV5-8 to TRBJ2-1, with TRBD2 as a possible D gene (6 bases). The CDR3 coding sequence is TGTGCCAGCAGCTTGTTACTAGCAGGCAATGAGCAGTTCTTC. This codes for CASSLLLAGNEQFF.